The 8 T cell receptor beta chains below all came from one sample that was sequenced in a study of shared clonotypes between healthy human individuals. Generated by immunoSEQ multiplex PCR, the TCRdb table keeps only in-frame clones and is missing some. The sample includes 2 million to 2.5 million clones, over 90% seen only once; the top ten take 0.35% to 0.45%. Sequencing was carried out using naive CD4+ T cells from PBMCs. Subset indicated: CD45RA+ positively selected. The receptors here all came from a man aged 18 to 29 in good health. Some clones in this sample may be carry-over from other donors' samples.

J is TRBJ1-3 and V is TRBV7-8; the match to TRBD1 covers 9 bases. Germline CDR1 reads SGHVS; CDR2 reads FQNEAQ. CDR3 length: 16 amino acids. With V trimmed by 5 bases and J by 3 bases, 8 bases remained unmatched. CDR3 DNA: TGTGCCAGCAGCACCCGGACAGGGGCGATTGGAAACACCATATATTTT. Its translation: CASSTRTGAIGNTIYF.

CDR3 DNA sequence: TGTGCCAGCAGCGTAAGATCTGAGCAGTTCTTC. Protein: CASSVRSEQFF. The gene calls are TRBV6-1 and TRBJ2-1; D uncertain. Germline CDR1 and CDR2: MNHNS and SASEGT. This CDR3 is built from 11 residues. Trimming took 6 bases from V and 9 from J, leaving 9 bases between them.

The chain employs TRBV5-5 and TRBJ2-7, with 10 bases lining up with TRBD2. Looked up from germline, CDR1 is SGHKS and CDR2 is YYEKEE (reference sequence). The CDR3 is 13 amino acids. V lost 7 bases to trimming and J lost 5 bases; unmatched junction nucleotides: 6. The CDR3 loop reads CASGILAGDEQYF. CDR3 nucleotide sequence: TGTGCCAGCGGCATCCTAGCGGGAGACGAGCAGTACTTC.

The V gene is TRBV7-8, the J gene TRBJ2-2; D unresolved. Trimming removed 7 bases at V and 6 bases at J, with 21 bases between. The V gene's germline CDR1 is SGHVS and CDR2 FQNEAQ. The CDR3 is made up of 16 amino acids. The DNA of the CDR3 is TGTGCCAGCATCGGCCCGGACCCCCGTTCACCCGGGGAGCTGTTTTTT. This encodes CASIGPDPRSPGELFF.

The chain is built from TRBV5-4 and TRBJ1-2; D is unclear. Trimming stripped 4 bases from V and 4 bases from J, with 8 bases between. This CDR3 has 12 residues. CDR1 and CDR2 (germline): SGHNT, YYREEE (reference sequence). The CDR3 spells CASSVEGYGYTF. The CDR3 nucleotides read TGTGCCAGCAGCGTCGAGGGCTATGGCTACACCTTC.

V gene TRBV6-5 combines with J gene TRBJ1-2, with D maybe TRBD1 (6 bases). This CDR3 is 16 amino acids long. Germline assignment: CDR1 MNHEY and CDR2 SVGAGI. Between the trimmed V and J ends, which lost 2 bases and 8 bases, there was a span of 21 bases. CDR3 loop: CASSYQGLGEGKGYTF. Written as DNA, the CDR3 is TGTGCCAGCAGTTACCAGGGGTTAGGGGAAGGGAAGGGCTACACCTTC.

The CDR3 sequence: CASRTGAHTEAFF. The CDR3 coding sequence is TGTGCCAGCAGGACAGGGGCGCACACTGAAGCTTTCTTT. The V gene is TRBV6-5, the J gene TRBJ1-1; 8 positions match TRBD1. After removal of 6 bases from V and 3 bases from J, the junction contained 3 bases not matched to a gene. The CDR3 covers 13 residues. The V gene's germline CDR1 is MNHEY and CDR2 SVGAGI.

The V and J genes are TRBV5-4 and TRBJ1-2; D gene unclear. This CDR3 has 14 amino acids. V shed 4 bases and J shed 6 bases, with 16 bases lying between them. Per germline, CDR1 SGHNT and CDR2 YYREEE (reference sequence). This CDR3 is CASSLPSGQDGYTF. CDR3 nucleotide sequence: TGTGCCAGCAGCCTCCCGTCCGGGCAGGATGGCTACACCTTC.